Sequencing of this T cell receptor beta chain was carried out in a study of blood T cell repertoires in COVID-19. Only in-frame clones appear in the TCRdb table, and some are missing; sequencing was by immunoSEQ multiplex PCR. There are roughly 240,000 clones in the sample; roughly 86% occur only once, and around 1.6% lies in the top ten. This sequence was found in a woman aged 60-75 years who had recovered from COVID-19. Source material: peripheral blood.

CDR3 coding DNA: TGTGCCAGCAGTTTCCACGCAGGAGGTGGGGGCTACACCTTC. Translated: CASSFHAGGGGYTF. This rearrangement joins TRBV27 to TRBJ1-2; no definite D call. This CDR3 contains 14 residues. CDR1 is MNHEY, CDR2 SMNVEV, per germline (reference sequence). Trimming shortened V by 3 bases and J by 8 bases, and 16 bases separated the two germline ends.